This TCR beta chain derives from a study of control samples from healthy donors and cancer patients. Germline V gene sequence: CDR1 GTSNPN, CDR2 SVGIG (reference sequence). This CDR3 is 12 amino acids long. Trimming took 3 bases from V and 9 from J, leaving 12 bases between them. Measured with immunoSEQ multiplex PCR; TCRdb has only the in-frame clones, and not every one. The repertoire consists of approximately 120,000 clones, with about 89% occurring once and the leading ten covering 15% to 20%. The receptor comes from a woman in her forties or fifties in good health. Sequenced sample: blood. This chain joins TRBV30 and TRBJ2-1; D is undetermined. The CDR3 here is CAWSPKGGEQFF. The CDR3 DNA is TGTGCCTGGAGCCCAAAGGGTGGTGAGCAGTTCTTC.